The T cell receptor beta chain described here comes from a study of a mutant IDH1 vaccine in newly diagnosed glioma. Across the whole study: Patients underwent eight vaccinations, which took place in weeks 1, 3, 5, 7, 11, 15, 19 and 23. Either 4-6 weeks after radiotherapy alone or alongside temozolomide, vaccination was begun. Sex among treated patients split approximately 62% male, approximately 38% female; mean age was approximately 40 years. Those enrolled had earlier been treated with radiotherapy, temozolomide, or both, mostly both.

The sample's time point: week 23, last vaccination. Vaccination comprised doses that each held 300 ug of mutant IDH1 20-mer peptide, plus topical imiquimod. Germline V lookup: CDR1 SEHNR, CDR2 FQNEAQ (reference sequence). Trimming took 6 bases from V and 4 from J; bases not matched to a gene: 14. There are 16 residues in the CDR3. Regarding this clone: What it binds is not known.

This table comes from immunoSEQ multiplex PCR, and its TCRdb copy is limited to in-frame clones, with some not included. The repertoire consists of 55,000 or so clones, with approximately 80% occurring once and the leading ten covering more than 5.5%. V gene TRBV7-9 combines with J gene TRBJ2-7; 8 bases line up with TRBD1. The sequencing here drew on PBMCs, taken from a glioma patient whose treatment included an IDH1 peptide vaccine. The origin of this receptor is a middle-aged man with glioma. CDR3 sequence reads: CASSPPPGQGAYEQYF. CDR3 bases: TGTGCCAGCAGTCCCCCCCCTGGGCAGGGGGCTTACGAGCAGTACTTC.